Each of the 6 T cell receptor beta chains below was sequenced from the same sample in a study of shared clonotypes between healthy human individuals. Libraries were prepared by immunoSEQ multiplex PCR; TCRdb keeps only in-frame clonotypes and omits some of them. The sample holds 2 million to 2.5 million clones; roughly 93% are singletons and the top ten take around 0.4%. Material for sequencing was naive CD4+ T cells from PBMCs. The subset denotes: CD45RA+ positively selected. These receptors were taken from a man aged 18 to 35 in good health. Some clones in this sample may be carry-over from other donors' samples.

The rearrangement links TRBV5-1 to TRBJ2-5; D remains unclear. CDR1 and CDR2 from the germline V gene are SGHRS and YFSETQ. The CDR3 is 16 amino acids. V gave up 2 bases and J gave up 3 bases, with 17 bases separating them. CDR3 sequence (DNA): TGCGCCAGCAGCTTCCAGCCGACGGAAAGGGAAGAGACCCAGTACTTC. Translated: CASSFQPTEREETQYF.

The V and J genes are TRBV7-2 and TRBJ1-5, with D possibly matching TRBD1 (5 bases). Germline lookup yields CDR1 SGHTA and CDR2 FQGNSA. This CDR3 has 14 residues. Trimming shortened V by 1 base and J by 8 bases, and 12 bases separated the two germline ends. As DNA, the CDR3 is TGTGCCAGCAGCTTAGATTGGGGGGGTGAGCCCCAGCATTTT. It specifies CASSLDWGGEPQHF.

The CDR3, as DNA: TGTGCCAGCAGCGTAGATGGGACTCCCCACGGGGAGCTGTTTTTT. Its protein product is CASSVDGTPHGELFF. V is TRBV9 and J is TRBJ2-2, with D perhaps TRBD2 (6 bases). Germline CDR1 SGDLS, CDR2 YYNGEE. The CDR3 length is 15 residues. Trimming removed 0 bases at V and 7 bases at J, with 13 bases between. Full variable domain (remainder filled in from reference TRBV9 and TRBJ2-2): DSGVTQTPKHLITATGQRVTLRCSPRSGDLSVYWYQQSLDQGLQFLIQYYNGEERAKGNILERFSAQQFPDLHSELNLSSLELGDSALYFCASSVDGTPHGELFFGEGSRLTVL.

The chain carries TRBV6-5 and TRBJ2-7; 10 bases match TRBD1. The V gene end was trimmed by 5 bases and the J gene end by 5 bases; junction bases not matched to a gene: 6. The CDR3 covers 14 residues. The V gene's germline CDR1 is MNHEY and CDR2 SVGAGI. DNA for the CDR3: TGTGCCAGCAGTACCCGACAGGGGGCACACGAGCAGTACTTC. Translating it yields CASSTRQGAHEQYF.

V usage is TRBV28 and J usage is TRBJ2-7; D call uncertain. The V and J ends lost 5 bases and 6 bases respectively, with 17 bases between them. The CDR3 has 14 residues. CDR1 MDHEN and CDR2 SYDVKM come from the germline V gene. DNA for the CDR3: TGTGCCAGCAGTCTGGCCGACCAGCTCGGCGAGCAGTACTTC. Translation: CASSLADQLGEQYF.

CDR3 sequence reads: CASTAPKTGNTEAFF. The CDR3 DNA reads as TGTGCCAGCACCGCCCCTAAGACCGGGAACACTGAAGCTTTCTTT. The chain employs TRBV2 and TRBJ1-1, with D hard to call. This CDR3 is built from 15 residues. From germline, CDR1 is SNHLY and CDR2 FYNNEI. Trimming shortened V by 7 bases and J by 1 base, and 16 bases separated the two germline ends.